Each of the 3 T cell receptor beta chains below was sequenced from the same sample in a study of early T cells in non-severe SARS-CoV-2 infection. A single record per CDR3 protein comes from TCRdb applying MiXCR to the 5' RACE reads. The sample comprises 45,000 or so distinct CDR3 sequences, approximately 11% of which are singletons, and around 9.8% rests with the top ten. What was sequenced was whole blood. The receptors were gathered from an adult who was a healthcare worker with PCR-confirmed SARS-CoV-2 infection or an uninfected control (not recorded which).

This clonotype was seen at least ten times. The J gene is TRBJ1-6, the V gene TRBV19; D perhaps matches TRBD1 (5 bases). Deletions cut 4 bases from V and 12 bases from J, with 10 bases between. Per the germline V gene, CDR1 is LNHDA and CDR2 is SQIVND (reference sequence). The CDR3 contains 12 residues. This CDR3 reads CASSSPGLPLHF. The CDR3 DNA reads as TGTGCCAGTAGTAGTCCAGGGTTACCCCTCCACTTT.

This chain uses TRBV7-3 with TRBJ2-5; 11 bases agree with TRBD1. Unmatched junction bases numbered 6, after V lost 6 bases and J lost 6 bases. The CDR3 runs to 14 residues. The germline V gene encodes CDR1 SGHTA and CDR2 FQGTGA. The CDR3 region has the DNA TGTGCCAGCAGGGAATGGGACAGGGGGAAGACCCAGTACTTC. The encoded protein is CASREWDRGKTQYF.

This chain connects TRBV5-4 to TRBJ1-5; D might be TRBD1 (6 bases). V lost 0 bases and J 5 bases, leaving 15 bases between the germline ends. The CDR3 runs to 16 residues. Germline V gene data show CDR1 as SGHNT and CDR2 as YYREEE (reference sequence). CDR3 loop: CASSLGAGAIDQPQHF. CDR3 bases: TGTGCCAGCAGCTTGGGGGCGGGGGCCATTGATCAGCCCCAGCATTTT.